The 28 T cell receptor beta chains listed next were all sequenced from one sample in a study of T cell repertoires in cytomegalovirus infection. MiXCR, applied by TCRdb to the reads, yields one record per CDR3 protein. In the table there are about 260,000 distinct CDR3 sequences, around 8.7% of which are singletons. The sample taken for sequencing was PBMCs. These receptor sequences come from a human donor in good health (CMV status not recorded). Some clones in this sample may be carry-over from other donors' samples.

The CDR3 sequence is CASSAPEPGDNEQFF. The CDR3, as DNA: TGTGCCAGCAGCGCACCGGAGCCCGGGGACAATGAGCAGTTCTTC. The rearrangement links TRBV7-2 to TRBJ2-1, with TRBD2 as a possible D gene (5 bases). This CDR3 contains 15 residues. The V gene lost 5 bases and the J gene lost 5 bases, with 16 bases spanning the gap. Per germline, CDR1 SGHTA and CDR2 FQGNSA.

This clonotype has a count of ten or more. The chain couples TRBV7-2 to TRBJ2-7; D call uncertain. The CDR3 consists of 12 residues. Trimming cost V 0 bases and J 6 bases, with 6 bases left between them. CDR1 and CDR2 (germline): SGHTA, FQGNSA. The CDR3 sequence: CASSLAVGEQYF. The DNA of the CDR3 is TGTGCCAGCAGCTTAGCGGTGGGCGAGCAGTACTTC.

V is TRBV20-1 and J is TRBJ1-2, with 8 bases matching TRBD1. This CDR3 is 15 amino acids long. The V gene end was trimmed by 4 bases and the J gene end by 2 bases; junction bases not matched to a gene: 9. The germline V gene encodes CDR1 DFQATT and CDR2 SNEGSKA (reference sequence). The CDR3 bases are TGCAGTGCTACCCCCGCCGACAGGGGAAACTATGGCTACACCTTC. Translating gives CSATPADRGNYGYTF.

This clonotype has ten or more counts. The chain joins TRBV28 to TRBJ2-1; D remains unclear. Germline V lookup: CDR1 MDHEN, CDR2 SYDVKM. V shed 8 bases and J shed 1 base, with 9 bases lying between them. CDR3 length: 13 amino acids. CDR3 in DNA: TGTGCCAGCGGGCTCGGGTCCTACAATGAGCAGTTCTTC. It translates to CASGLGSYNEQFF.

This clonotype was detected many times. The V and J genes are TRBV7-9 and TRBJ2-7; 8 bases are shared with TRBD2. Germline V lookup: CDR1 SEHNR, CDR2 FQNEAQ (reference sequence). There are 15 residues in the CDR3. The trim removed 5 bases at V and 1 base at J, leaving 7 bases unmatched. CDR3 amino acids: CASSPSGSLSYEQYF. The CDR3 DNA reads as TGTGCCAGCAGCCCGAGCGGGAGTTTGTCCTACGAGCAGTACTTC.

This clonotype was found many times. The V call is TRBV6-6, the J call TRBJ1-2, with a possible D match to TRBD1 (6 bases). There are 15 residues in the CDR3. Germline V CDR1 and CDR2: MNHNY, SVGAGI (reference sequence). V lost 5 bases to trimming and J lost 0 bases, with 13 bases between them. CDR3 region: CASSGTSTANYGYTF. The CDR3 nucleotides are TGTGCCAGCAGTGGGACATCGACAGCTAACTATGGCTACACCTTC.

There are many counts of this clonotype. The rearrangement links TRBV7-8 to TRBJ1-1, with no clear D. The ends were cut back, 4 bases at V and 4 bases at J, with 16 bases in the middle. Germline V CDR1 and CDR2: SGHVS, FQNEAQ. The CDR3 totals 15 residues. CDR3 DNA: TGTGCCAGCAGCTCCCCTGGGAGGGAGGGCACTGAAGCTTTCTTT. Translation: CASSSPGREGTEAFF.

This clonotype was detected only a few times. V and J are TRBV19 and TRBJ2-1; TRBD2 matches at 9 bases. Per the germline V gene, CDR1 is LNHDA and CDR2 is SQIVND (reference sequence). This CDR3 has 15 residues. Losses at the gene ends were 7 bases for V and 6 bases for J; bases not matched to a gene: 10. Here the CDR3 reads CASKVAGGPVNEQFF. Here the CDR3 DNA reads TGTGCCAGTAAGGTGGCGGGAGGGCCTGTCAATGAGCAGTTCTTC.

This clonotype has a count of ten or more. The rearrangement joins TRBV7-3 to TRBJ1-6; D not certain. The CDR3 has 15 amino acids. Looked up from germline, CDR1 is SGHTA and CDR2 is FQGTGA. Between the trimmed V and J ends, which lost 1 base and 6 bases, there was a span of 10 bases. The CDR3 bases are TGTGCCAGCAGCTTAAACGGTCTAGCTAATTCACCCCTCCACTTT. The encoded protein is CASSLNGLANSPLHF.

This clonotype appeared many times. The chain links TRBV7-2 to TRBJ1-5, with D possibly matching TRBD1 (6 bases). The CDR3 is 18 residues long. Germline V gene data show CDR1 as SGHTA and CDR2 as FQGNSA. V lost 10 bases, J lost 1 base, and 26 bases lay in between. The CDR3 nucleotides read TGTGCCATTACCCACAACGAGGCAGGGGATGTCAGCAATCAGCCCCAGCATTTT. It encodes CAITHNEAGDVSNQPQHF.

As to this clonotype: This may be a read error: a much more frequent sequence differs by one nucleotide. This sequence joins TRBV6-4 and TRBJ2-1, with 8 bases that match TRBD2. The CDR3 runs 14 residues. The germline CDR1 and CDR2 sequences are MRHNA and SNTAGT. The V segment lost 6 bases and the J segment 2 bases; nucleotides outside the gene matches: 3. Written as DNA, the CDR3 is TGTGCCAGCAGGCGGGGGGCAGCCTACAATGAGCAGTTCTTC. As protein: CASRRGAAYNEQFF.

The rearrangement joins TRBV12-3 or TRBV12-4 to TRBJ1-2, with TRBD1 matching 8 bases. V trimming: 5 bases; J trimming: 2 bases; junction bases outside the gene matches: 10. CDR3 length: 16 residues. The CDR3 protein is CASSRTSGGLNYGYTF. The CDR3 DNA reads TGTGCCAGCAGTAGAACCTCAGGGGGCCTCAACTATGGCTACACCTTC.

The gene calls are TRBV3-1 and TRBJ1-3, with 7 positions matching TRBD1. The germline V gene has CDR1 LGHDT and CDR2 YNNKEL (reference sequence). The CDR3 spans 18 residues. J gave up 4 bases and V 0 bases, and 12 bases lay outside the gene matches. The CDR3 loop reads CASSQETRGPFEGNTIYF. CDR3 DNA: TGTGCCAGCAGCCAAGAAACGAGGGGGCCGTTCGAAGGAAACACCATATATTTT.

This clonotype was seen ten or more times. The gene calls are TRBV4-3 and TRBJ2-2, with 8 bases identical to TRBD1. V was pared by 3 bases and J by 4 bases, with 7 bases of the junction left unmatched. The CDR3 covers 16 residues. The germline gives CDR1 LGHNA, CDR2 YSLEER. The CDR3 bases are TGCGCCAGCAGCCACCAAGGGGACAGGCCCACCGGGGAGCTGTTTTTT. This sequence encodes CASSHQGDRPTGELFF.

This clonotype was recorded at least ten times. The junction differs from germline at one of its ends, possibly a read error. This chain joins TRBV7-9 and TRBJ1-3; D might be TRBD1 (6 bases). This CDR3 has 13 residues. CDR1 and CDR2 (germline): SEHNR, FQNEAQ (reference sequence). Written as DNA, the CDR3 is TGTGCCAGCAGTCAGGGGTCTGGGAACACCATATATTTT. It specifies CASSQGSGNTIYF.

V is TRBV18 and J is TRBJ1-4, with unresolved D. V lost 0 bases, J lost 0 bases, and 5 bases lay in between. This CDR3 has 15 residues. Germline V lookup: CDR1 KGHSH, CDR2 LQKENI. The CDR3 spells CASSPPQTTNEKLFF. For the CDR3, the DNA is TGTGCCAGCTCACCACCCCAAACAACTAATGAAAAACTGTTTTTT.

This clonotype was found many times. The DNA is left out, because the CDR3 cannot be placed on it with certainty; the CDR3 is given as TCRdb lists it. The J gene is TRBJ1-1, the V gene TRBV12-3 or TRBV12-4. The CDR3 adds up to 16 amino acids, both ends counted. The CDR3 loop is CASSILGGITNTEAFF.

The table lists this clonotype with many counts. The J gene is TRBJ2-5, the V gene TRBV7-2; tentatively, D is TRBD1 or TRBD2 (6 bases each). With 2 bases removed from V and 5 bases from J, the gap between germline ends came to 12 bases. The length of the CDR3 is 14 residues. The germline V gene has CDR1 SGHTA and CDR2 FQGNSA. Here the CDR3 reads CASSLRGRWETQYF. The CDR3 DNA sequence: TGTGCCAGCAGCTTACGGGGGCGCTGGGAGACCCAGTACTTC.

This clonotype was counted ten times or more. This chain uses TRBV28 with TRBJ2-7; 7 nucleotides align to TRBD1. Germline trimming cut 5 bases from V and 4 bases from J; bases unmatched to any gene: 8. The germline V gene has CDR1 MDHEN and CDR2 SYDVKM. The CDR3 has 14 residues. CDR3 bases: TGTGCCAGCAGTCGCCCCTCGACAGGGTACGAGCAGTACTTC. Amino acid sequence: CASSRPSTGYEQYF.

V gene TRBV24-1 combines with J gene TRBJ2-1; D is unclear. The CDR3 totals 11 residues. V gave up 9 bases and J gave up 12 bases, with 14 bases separating them. CDR1 is KGHDR and CDR2 is SFDVKD in the germline V gene. The CDR3 loop reads CATGEGLGQFF. In DNA, the CDR3 is TGTGCCACCGGGGAAGGCCTTGGGCAGTTCTTC.

This chain links TRBV18 with TRBJ2-7; 9 bases line up with TRBD1. Trimming removed 3 bases from V and 5 bases from J; junction bases left unmatched: 8. This CDR3 is built from 15 residues. Germline V gives CDR1 KGHSH, CDR2 LQKENI. CDR3: CASSPPGQGMHEQYF. In DNA, the CDR3 is TGTGCCAGCTCACCGCCGGGACAGGGAATGCACGAGCAGTACTTC.

The V call is TRBV29-1, the J call TRBJ2-1; 11 bases are shared with TRBD2. The CDR3 is made up of 14 amino acids. Germline-derived CDR1 and CDR2 are SQVTM and ANQGSEA. V was clipped by 6 bases and J by 8 bases; unmatched bases: 9. The CDR3: CSVVRALAGDEQFF. The CDR3, as DNA: TGCAGCGTAGTTCGGGCACTAGCGGGAGATGAGCAGTTCTTC.

The chain combines TRBV5-4 with TRBJ2-3; no clear D. Between the trimmed V and J ends, which lost 0 bases and 2 bases, there was a span of 7 bases. This CDR3 is 14 amino acids long. The germline CDR1 and CDR2 sequences are SGHNT and YYREEE (reference sequence). The CDR3 coding sequence is TGTGCCAGCAGCTTGGAACAGACCACAGATACGCAGTATTTT. This encodes CASSLEQTTDTQYF.

At least ten counts were recorded for this clonotype. The V call is TRBV7-2, the J call TRBJ2-4; tentatively, D is TRBD1 or TRBD2 (5 bases each). Germline assignment: CDR1 SGHTA and CDR2 FQGNSA. The CDR3 is made up of 15 amino acids. Trimming took 6 bases from V and 0 from J, leaving 12 bases between them. CDR3 protein: CASSPPGTAKNIQYF. In DNA form, the CDR3 reads TGTGCCAGCAGTCCTCCCGGGACAGCCAAAAACATTCAGTACTTC.

The chain carries TRBV4-2 and TRBJ1-3; D uncertain. Per the germline V gene, CDR1 is LGHNA and CDR2 is YNFKEQ. V gave up 4 bases and J gave up 4 bases, with 5 bases separating them. The CDR3 sequence is 12 residues long. The CDR3 bases are TGTGCCAGCAGCCCAGGCGGAAACACCATATATTTT. Protein: CASSPGGNTIYF.

This clonotype was recorded a few times. The rearrangement joins TRBV20-1 to TRBJ2-7; TRBD2 is a possible D gene (6 bases). CDR3 length: 14 residues. Germline V gene data show CDR1 as DFQATT and CDR2 as SNEGSKA (reference sequence). V lost 5 bases and J lost 1, with 15 bases in between. The chain's CDR3 is CSAGPGTRSYEQYF. The CDR3 DNA reads as TGCAGTGCTGGTCCCGGGACTCGGTCCTACGAGCAGTACTTC.

This clonotype showed up many times. V and J are TRBV7-2 and TRBJ2-1, with D possibly matching TRBD1 (6 bases). This CDR3 contains 15 residues. Between the trimmed V and J ends, which lost 1 base and 4 bases, there was a span of 11 bases. The germline CDR1 and CDR2 sequences are SGHTA and FQGNSA. The CDR3 region is CASSLDRAGYNEQFF. CDR3 nucleotide sequence: TGTGCCAGCAGCTTAGACAGGGCGGGTTACAATGAGCAGTTCTTC.

The rearrangement uses TRBV29-1 and TRBJ1-4; TRBD1 is a possible D gene (5 bases). The ends were cut back, 5 bases at V and 0 bases at J, with 13 bases in the middle. The germline CDR1 and CDR2 sequences are SQVTM and ANQGSEA. The CDR3 consists of 15 residues. For the CDR3, the DNA is TGCAGCGTTAGTGAGGGGCCAACAACTAATGAAAAACTGTTTTTT. Translating gives CSVSEGPTTNEKLFF.